The TCR beta chain under discussion was sequenced for a study of T cells in Graves' hyperthyroidism and ophthalmopathy. Study-wide results and limits: Most clonotypes that expanded in the thyroid above 0.001 also showed up in blood.

Germline loops: CDR1 MNHEY, CDR2 SVGAGI. CDR3 length equals 14 residues. V lost 0 bases to trimming and J lost 0 bases, with 5 bases between them. This clonotype was picked up many times. The antigen is not known. From RNA transcripts, TCR beta CDR3 regions were amplified. HTBI primers were used for first-round RT-PCR of the TCR CDR3. TCRdb reprocessed the multiplex PCR reads with MiXCR, giving one entry per CDR3 protein. The repertoire consists of roughly 560,000 distinct CDR3 sequences, with roughly 15% occurring once and the leading ten covering 3.5% to 4.5%. Sample: blood. This TCR derives from a woman aged 40 to 50 with Graves' ophthalmopathy. V is TRBV6-5 and J is TRBJ2-5; D not certain. This CDR3 is CASSYSPYQETQYF. The CDR3 DNA sequence: TGTGCCAGCAGTTACTCTCCGTACCAAGAGACCCAGTACTTC.